The subject of this entry is one TCR beta chain. Its antigen is still unknown. The sample belongs to a study of shared clonotypes between healthy human individuals. Germline V CDR1 and CDR2: SGHRS, YFSETQ. Trimming removed 1 base at V and 2 bases at J, with 14 bases between. CDR3 length equals 16 residues. General study findings and limits: Unshared clonotypes carried lower generation probabilities than those common to all four donors. Four donors held about 5% of naive CD4 clonotypes in common. Larger estimated richness was generally seen in naive subsets than in memory subsets.

Deep level was the assay's run setting. TCRdb keeps only in-frame clones here, not all; method: immunoSEQ multiplex PCR. This table holds almost 750,000 clones, over 55% found once. This receptor was identified in a woman aged 25 to 39 in good health. Sequencing was done on a sample of memory CD4+ T cells sorted from blood. Regarding subset: CD45RA-negative fraction. The V call is TRBV5-1, the J call TRBJ2-3, with D perhaps matching TRBD1 or TRBD2 (5 bases each). CDR3 coding DNA: TGCGCCAGCAGCTTGCAAACGGGACGGGTCACAGATACGCAGTATTTT. This sequence encodes CASSLQTGRVTDTQYF.